The entry below gives a single T cell receptor beta chain sequence along with its context. The study treated chemo-refractory metastatic non-small-cell lung cancer patients with focal radiation plus ipilimumab CTLA-4 blockade. Per germline, CDR1 SGHAT and CDR2 FQNNGV. The CDR3 is 16 residues long. The germline V and J ends were trimmed by 4 bases and 7 bases, with 19 bases remaining between them. Method: immunoSEQ multiplex PCR; TCRdb's copy keeps in-frame clones and lacks some. The data show about 60,000 clones, 77% seen once. The data stem from a study of radiotherapy plus CTLA-4 blockade in lung cancer.

The J gene is TRBJ1-4, the V gene TRBV11-2, with D possibly TRBD1 on 5 matching bases. This receptor was obtained from a human donor with non-small cell lung cancer who had a partial response to radiotherapy plus ipilimumab. Sample: peripheral blood, taken from a patient treated with radiotherapy plus ipilimumab. The DNA of the CDR3 is TGTGCCAGCAGCTCGGACGGGGGGGTTCCGGGTGAAAAACTGTTTTTT. This sequence encodes CASSSDGGVPGEKLFF.